This T cell receptor (beta chain) emerged from a study of neurological immune-mediated disorders (dated by TCRdb to about 2019). General notes on the study: Peripheral blood TCR-beta repertoires from patients with HTLV-I-associated myelopathy (HAM/TSP), patients with multiple sclerosis, and healthy controls were compared in the study using UMI-based sequencing. The 90 to 110 TCR-beta libraries covered PBMC samples along with longitudinal samples, technical triplicates, and paired sorted CD4+ and CD8+ T-cell subsets. The cohort was made up of around 70 subjects, consisting of about 15 HAM/TSP patients, some 35 multiple sclerosis patients and around 20 healthy controls.

Broader findings and caveats from the paper: TCR clonal expansion was highest in HAM/TSP patients and lowest in MS patients, with MS patients falling below even healthy controls. Across subjects, expanded clones never shared an identical CDR3 amino acid sequence, which suggests that the TCR-beta repertoires in every group were private.

The healthy controls were volunteers from a blood bank in Maryland, USA. Libraries from unsorted PBMCs were made from 2 million PBMCs kept in RNAlater at -80 degrees C until RNA extraction. Peripheral blood was subjected to Ficoll-Hypaque density gradient centrifugation to isolate PBMCs, which were then cryopreserved in liquid nitrogen. cDNA was synthesized by template-switch 5'RACE using a primer carrying a 10-nucleotide random unique molecular identifier by which each TCR transcript was tagged. Every sequencing run covered 15-18 subjects and yielded more than 180 million TCR-beta sequences. The RNeasy kit was used for extraction of total RNA. Using the KAPA Real-time Library Amplification kit, TCR-beta VDJ regions were amplified with primers for the TCR constant region and the 5'RACE anchor. Sample indexes and Illumina adaptors were added in a first PCR, and a second PCR then increased library yield. After purification with Ampure beads, the TCR product of roughly 650 bp was size-selected on a 2% E-gel SizeSelection system. Before pooling, libraries had their quality checked on a Bioanalyzer, their concentration measured with Qubit, and their quantity determined with the Kapa Library Quantification kit. Libraries were sequenced paired-end 2 x 150 bp on an Illumina HiSeq 2500. To increase sequence diversity, about 25-31% phiX was spiked into each library pool. The original methods were these. The quality-filtered reads were processed with the UMI-based MiGEC pipeline, whose error correction step removed more than 85% of the raw TCR sequences. IMGT germline references were used for aligning VDJ genes, and each clonotype was defined as a unique CDR3 amino acid sequence together with its V-J genes. Clonal expansion, Shannon diversity, and CDR3 relatedness (CalcPairwiseDistances, ClusterSamples) were evaluated with VDJtools, and phylogenetic trees were built with CLCbio workbench. A clone was classed as expanded if it had 8 or more unique UMIs, a cutoff based on coefficient-of-variation modelling across technical triplicates. TCRdb took the public reads, trimmed them with fastp at Q25, ran MiXCR for clone calling and kept in-frame beta chains. Here each entry gathers all rows of one CDR3 protein and keeps the most common genes and DNA. What appears here as the V and J calls and clone size reflects TCRdb's work, not the paper's. This sample is represented by roughly 60,000 distinct CDR3 sequences; about 10% of them were singletons. The top ten hold 1.5% to 2% of the sample.

This clonotype appeared many times. Its cognate antigen has yet to be identified. The sample holds no much larger clone one base away, and base qualities are not on file. Including the terminal cysteine and phenylalanine, the CDR3 comprises 17 residues. Here the CDR3 DNA is all that survives: 51 bases in frame from base 1. Sequencing used PBMCs. The sequence links TRBV21-1 to TRBJ1-5; the tabulated D call, TRBD1, remains unverified against the DNA. TRBV21-1 has pseudogene status. This TCR came from a man in his 60s in good health. This receptor carries the CDR3 CASSFPPMDREDQPQHF. The sequenced DNA: TGTGCCAGCAGCTTCCCTCCCATGGACAGGGAGGATCAGCCCCAGCATTTT.